Presented here are 17 T cell receptor beta chains from one specimen sequenced in a study of shared clonotypes between healthy human individuals. TCRdb's table, derived via immunoSEQ multiplex PCR, lists solely in-frame clones and lacks some. The sample includes a few million clones, around 94% of them seen just once. The sample comprised naive CD4+ T cells sorted from blood. The sample's subset: CD45RA+ positively selected. The receptor source for this set is a man aged 18 to 29 in good health.

The chain uses TRBV27 and TRBJ2-7; D not resolved. This CDR3 is built from 13 residues. Trimming removed 6 bases from V and 0 bases from J, with 9 bases in between. Germline values: CDR1 MNHEY, CDR2 SMNVEV (reference sequence). This chain's CDR3 is CASRDTGSYEQYF. Here the CDR3 DNA reads TGTGCCAGCAGAGACACTGGCTCCTACGAGCAGTACTTC.

This chain connects TRBV5-4 to TRBJ2-2; the match to TRBD2 covers 9 bases. Looked up from germline, CDR1 is SGHNT and CDR2 is YYREEE (reference sequence). The CDR3 is 17 amino acids. The V gene end was trimmed by 4 bases and the J gene end by 5 bases; junction bases not matched to a gene: 12. This CDR3 reads CASSPRGGGAGTGELFF. Written as DNA, the CDR3 is TGTGCCAGCAGCCCCAGAGGCGGGGGGGCCGGAACCGGGGAGCTGTTTTTT.

V and J are TRBV18 and TRBJ1-1; possible D gene TRBD1, 6 bases. V lost 0 bases and J lost 0, with 14 bases in between. This CDR3 region has 17 residues. Germline V gene lookup returns CDR1 KGHSH and CDR2 LQKENI. In DNA, the CDR3 is TGTGCCAGCTCACCACCGAACAGGGCCAGCATGAACACTGAAGCTTTCTTT. Translated, it gives CASSPPNRASMNTEAFF.

This chain joins TRBV18 and TRBJ2-7, with D unclear. There are 14 residues in the CDR3. The V end was cut by 6 bases, the J end by 3 bases, with 15 bases between. Germline CDR1 and CDR2: KGHSH and LQKENI. Written as DNA, the CDR3 is TGTGCCAGCTCCCCAGGTCATCCTTTCTACGAGCAGTACTTC. This sequence encodes CASSPGHPFYEQYF. Full variable domain (rest looked up from reference TRBV18 and TRBJ2-7): NAGVMQNPRHLVRRRGQEARLRCSPMKGHSHVYWYRQLPEEGLKFMVYLQKENIIDESGMPKERFSAEFPKEGPSILRIQQVVRGDSAAYFCASSPGHPFYEQYFGPGTRLTVT.

The V gene is TRBV28, the J gene TRBJ2-5; D is tentatively TRBD1 or TRBD2 (5 bases each). The germline CDR1 and CDR2 sequences are MDHEN and SYDVKM. The CDR3 sequence is 13 residues long. With 10 bases removed from V and 5 bases from J, the gap between germline ends came to 17 bases. The DNA of the CDR3 is TGTGCCACTTCCGGGACCCCGGGCGAGACCCAGTACTTC. Protein sequence: CATSGTPGETQYF.

The rearrangement joins TRBV28 to TRBJ1-1; TRBD1 is a possible D gene (6 bases). The CDR3 length is 14 residues. Germline V gene lookup returns CDR1 MDHEN and CDR2 SYDVKM. Trimming removed 10 bases at V and 1 base at J, with 16 bases between. The CDR3 sequence: CATRVATGNTEAFF. The CDR3 region has the DNA TGTGCCACCCGGGTAGCGACAGGGAACACTGAAGCTTTCTTT.

This CDR3 reads CASRLGQGGSNQPQHF. The CDR3 bases are TGTGCCAGCAGGCTCGGCCAAGGGGGTAGCAATCAGCCCCAGCATTTT. The gene calls are TRBV28 and TRBJ1-5; possibly TRBD1 for D (6 bases). CDR1 is MDHEN and CDR2 is SYDVKM in the germline V gene. The length of the CDR3 is 16 residues. With 6 bases removed from V and 0 bases from J, the gap between germline ends came to 15 bases.

In its sample, this clone was seen once. The chain joins TRBV6-5 to TRBJ2-5; 8 bases are shared with TRBD2. The CDR3 has 14 residues. The trim removed 2 bases at V and 3 bases at J, leaving 2 bases unmatched. Germline CDR1 is MNHEY and CDR2 is SVGAGI. The CDR3 DNA follows: TGTGCCAGCAGTTACCAGGGACTAGAAGAGACCCAGTACTTC. Translating gives CASSYQGLEETQYF.

V is TRBV5-1 and J is TRBJ2-2; 8 bases map to TRBD1. With V trimmed by 0 bases and J by 1 base, 2 bases remained unmatched. The CDR3 consists of 16 residues. Per the germline V gene, CDR1 is SGHRS and CDR2 is YFSETQ. CDR3 DNA: TGCGCCAGCAGCTTGGCGGGACAGGTGAACACCGGGGAGCTGTTTTTT. It specifies CASSLAGQVNTGELFF. Complete variable domain (other parts from reference TRBV5-1 and TRBJ2-2): KAGVTQTPRYLIKTRGQQVTLSCSPISGHRSVSWYQQTPGQGLQFLFEYFSETQRNKGNFPGRFSGRQFSNSRSEMNVSTLELGDSALYLCASSLAGQVNTGELFFGEGSRLTVL.

V usage is TRBV5-1 and J usage is TRBJ2-3, with D possibly matching TRBD2 (5 bases). The CDR3 sequence is 14 residues long. Germline lookup yields CDR1 SGHRS and CDR2 YFSETQ. Trimming stripped 5 bases from V and 5 bases from J, with 15 bases between. The CDR3 spells CASRSSLRGDTQYF. Here the CDR3 DNA reads TGCGCCAGCAGATCGTCTCTTCGGGGAGATACGCAGTATTTT.

For this clone: Other DNA sequences in the sample encode the same CDR3. The chain is built from TRBV5-1 and TRBJ1-6, with 7 bases aligning to TRBD1. The J segment lost 10 bases and the V segment lost 4 bases, leaving 8 bases of the junction unmatched. The CDR3 loop spans 14 amino acids. Germline V gives CDR1 SGHRS, CDR2 YFSETQ. Written as DNA, the CDR3 is TGCGCCAGCAGCCTCGGGCAGGGGGGCTCACCCCTCCACTTT. Amino acids: CASSLGQGGSPLHF.

The V call is TRBV19, the J call TRBJ1-6; TRBD1 is a possible D gene (6 bases). The CDR3 totals 16 residues. The germline V gene encodes CDR1 LNHDA and CDR2 SQIVND (reference sequence). The V gene lost 5 bases and the J gene lost 0 bases, with 11 bases spanning the gap. The DNA of the CDR3 is TGTGCCAGTAGTTCACAGGGTACCTCCTATAATTCACCCCTCCACTTT. It codes for CASSSQGTSYNSPLHF.

For this clone: Additional DNA sequences in this sample encode the identical CDR3. The CDR3 loop reads CASSDRVPYEQYF. For the CDR3, the DNA is TGTGCCAGCAGTGACAGGGTCCCCTACGAGCAGTACTTC. The chain carries TRBV6-1 and TRBJ2-7; possibly TRBD1 for D (5 bases). Germline CDR1 and CDR2: MNHNS and SASEGT. V lost 3 bases, J lost 2 bases, and 8 bases lay in between. This CDR3 has 13 amino acids.

This clone was detected only once. The chain combines TRBV7-8 with TRBJ1-6; no definite D call. The CDR3 extends over 12 amino acids. V was clipped by 3 bases and J by 8 bases, with 5 bases between them. Germline V gene sequence: CDR1 SGHVS, CDR2 FQNEAQ. The CDR3 DNA follows: TGTGCCAGCAGCTTTACGGATTCACCCCTCCACTTT. Protein product: CASSFTDSPLHF.

With respect to this clone: The sample has other DNA sequences that encode this CDR3 too. The gene calls are TRBV9 and TRBJ2-1; possibly TRBD1 or TRBD2 for D (6 bases each). The germline gives CDR1 SGDLS, CDR2 YYNGEE. This CDR3 is 15 amino acids long. The germline V and J ends were trimmed by 0 bases and 1 base, with 8 bases remaining between them. The CDR3 here is CASSVEGGSYNEQFF. The CDR3 DNA reads TGTGCCAGCAGCGTAGAGGGGGGTTCCTACAATGAGCAGTTCTTC.

The V call is TRBV18, the J call TRBJ2-7; tentative D call: TRBD2 (5 bases). The CDR3 totals 17 residues. Germline V gene sequence: CDR1 KGHSH, CDR2 LQKENI. V lost 3 bases, J lost 3 bases, and 21 bases lay in between. The CDR3 DNA is TGTGCCAGCTCACCTCAAACCTTCGACATAGCGATCTACGAGCAGTACTTC. It yields the protein CASSPQTFDIAIYEQYF.

The chain links TRBV18 to TRBJ1-2; D gene uncertain. CDR1 is KGHSH, CDR2 LQKENI, per germline. With 0 bases removed from V and 0 bases from J, the gap between germline ends came to 11 bases. The CDR3 runs to 16 residues. CDR3: CASSPPKVPANYGYTF. In DNA form, the CDR3 reads TGTGCCAGCTCACCACCGAAGGTTCCAGCTAACTATGGCTACACCTTC. Drawing the rest from reference TRBV18 and TRBJ1-2, the complete variable domain is NAGVMQNPRHLVRRRGQEARLRCSPMKGHSHVYWYRQLPEEGLKFMVYLQKENIIDESGMPKERFSAEFPKEGPSILRIQQVVRGDSAAYFCASSPPKVPANYGYTFGSGTRLTVV.